One sample yielded the 5 T cell receptor beta chains listed below, sequenced in a study of blood T cell repertoires in COVID-19. Clones were sequenced by immunoSEQ multiplex PCR, and TCRdb holds only the in-frame ones, with some missing. The sample holds roughly 90,000 clones, 85% seen once. Sequenced input: peripheral blood. The receptors here all came from a man at least 80 years old with acute or convalescent COVID-19.

CDR3 nucleotide sequence: TGTGCCAGCAGTGTTGCGGACAGGGGGGTTGAGGGAAAGTACTTC. Translated: CASSVADRGVEGKYF. The chain links TRBV5-8 to TRBJ2-7; 10 nucleotides line up with TRBD1. CDR1 is SGHTS and CDR2 is YDEGEE in the germline V gene. The CDR3 length is 15 residues. The V segment lost 5 bases and the J segment 11 bases; nucleotides outside the gene matches: 16.

The rearrangement links TRBV6-2 or TRBV6-3 to TRBJ2-3, with D possibly TRBD1 on 5 matching bases. Germline lookup yields CDR1 MNHEY and CDR2 SVGEGT. V shed 6 bases and J shed 6 bases, with 10 bases lying between them. The CDR3 sequence is 12 residues long. The CDR3 is CASSIGADTQYF. As DNA, the CDR3 is TGTGCCAGCAGCATTGGGGCGGATACGCAGTATTTT.

The chain carries TRBV18 and TRBJ1-3, with 9 bases identical to TRBD1. The CDR3 extends over 18 amino acids. V gave up 5 bases and J gave up 0 bases; unmatched junction bases: 11. Germline-derived CDR1 and CDR2 are KGHSH and LQKENI. The DNA of the CDR3 is TGTGCCAGCTCAGCCGGGACAGGGCTCCGGAGCTCTGGAAACACCATATATTTT. This codes for CASSAGTGLRSSGNTIYF.

This chain links TRBV19 with TRBJ2-7; D is undetermined. CDR1 LNHDA and CDR2 SQIVND come from the germline V gene (reference sequence). Trimming stripped 5 bases from V and 2 bases from J, with 13 bases between. This CDR3 has 14 amino acids. The CDR3 DNA sequence: TGTGCCAGTAGTCCTTCAGGCGACACCTACGAGCAGTACTTC. This sequence encodes CASSPSGDTYEQYF.

The rearrangement links TRBV19 to TRBJ1-1, with unresolved D. The germline gives CDR1 LNHDA, CDR2 SQIVND (reference sequence). Trimming left V 4 bases short and J 6 bases short, with 15 bases between. The CDR3 contains 14 residues. CDR3 coding DNA: TGTGCCAGTAGTAACGGGGTCAGAGGGCCTGAAGCTTTCTTT. Protein: CASSNGVRGPEAFF.